This T cell receptor beta chain was recorded in a study of early T cells in non-severe SARS-CoV-2 infection. Study outcomes and limitations: The VDJdb matching leaned toward anti-spike CD8 responses and overlooked private and CD4 specificities.

About this clonotype: Its antigen is currently unknown.

Individual cDNA molecules were tagged with unique molecular identifiers, the study reported. TCRdb itself ran the 5' RACE reads through MiXCR, one entry per CDR3 protein. This table has tens of thousands of distinct CDR3 sequences, roughly a tenth appearing once. The CDR3 is made up of 13 amino acids. Germline V CDR1 and CDR2: SNHLY, FYNNEI. V was clipped by 7 bases and J by 1 base, with 7 bases between them. The receptor was derived from an adult who was a healthcare worker with PCR-confirmed SARS-CoV-2 infection or an uninfected control (not recorded which). This sequence joins TRBV2 and TRBJ1-4; D gene unclear. Input material: whole blood. As DNA, the CDR3 is TGTGCCAGCACAGAGGAAACTAATGAAAAACTGTTTTTT. It is translated as CASTEETNEKLFF.